Presented here are 4 T cell receptor beta chains from one specimen sequenced in a study of shared clonotypes between healthy human individuals. The table came from immunoSEQ multiplex PCR; TCRdb's copy has only in-frame clones and leaves some out. Here the sample spans a few hundred thousand clones, under 80% being singletons. The sequenced sample was memory CD4+ T cells sorted from blood. The subset denotes: CD45RA-negative fraction. These receptors originate from a man aged 30-40 years in good health.

CDR3 sequence (DNA): TGTGCCAGCTCCCGCAAAAACAGTCGACAAGAGACCCAGTACTTC. Translation: CASSRKNSRQETQYF. The chain is built from TRBV18 and TRBJ2-5, with D hard to call. The ends were cut back, 6 bases at V and 2 bases at J, with 16 bases in the middle. The CDR3 spans 15 residues. Germline loops: CDR1 KGHSH, CDR2 LQKENI.

V usage is TRBV27 and J usage is TRBJ1-1; D is uncertain. V lost 5 bases and J 4 bases, leaving 14 bases between the germline ends. Per the germline V gene, CDR1 is MNHEY and CDR2 is SMNVEV (reference sequence). This CDR3 is 14 amino acids long. CDR3 DNA sequence: TGTGCCAGCAGTCCCCTAGCGCGGTTCACTGAAGCTTTCTTT. This translates into CASSPLARFTEAFF.

This sequence joins TRBV7-3 and TRBJ2-7; 11 bases match TRBD2. CDR1 is SGHTA and CDR2 is FQGTGA in the germline V gene. CDR3 length: 16 residues. V lost 2 bases and J lost 4; bases outside the gene matches: 7. The CDR3 region is CASSLVPSGRLYEQYF. Written as DNA, the CDR3 is TGTGCCAGCAGCTTAGTGCCTAGCGGGAGGTTGTACGAGCAGTACTTC.

The rearrangement links TRBV21-1 to TRBJ1-4. TRBV21-1 is noted as a pseudogene. There are 18 residues in the CDR3. The CDR3 nucleotides are TGTGCCAGCAGCAAAGGGGGTTGGGTGTCGTCAACTAATGAAAAACTGTTTTTT. Amino acid sequence: CASSKGGWVSSTNEKLFF.